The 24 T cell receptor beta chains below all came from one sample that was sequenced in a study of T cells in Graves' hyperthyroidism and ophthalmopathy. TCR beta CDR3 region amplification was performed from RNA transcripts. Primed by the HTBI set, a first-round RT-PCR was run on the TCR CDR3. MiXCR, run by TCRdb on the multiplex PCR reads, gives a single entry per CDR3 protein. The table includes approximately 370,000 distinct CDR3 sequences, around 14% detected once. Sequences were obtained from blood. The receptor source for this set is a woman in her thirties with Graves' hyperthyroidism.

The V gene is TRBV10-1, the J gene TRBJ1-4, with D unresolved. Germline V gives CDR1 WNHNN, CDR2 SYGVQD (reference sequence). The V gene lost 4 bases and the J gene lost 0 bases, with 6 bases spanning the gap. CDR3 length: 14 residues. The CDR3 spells CASSGNATNEKLFF. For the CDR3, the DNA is TGCGCCAGCAGTGGAAATGCAACTAATGAAAAACTGTTTTTT.

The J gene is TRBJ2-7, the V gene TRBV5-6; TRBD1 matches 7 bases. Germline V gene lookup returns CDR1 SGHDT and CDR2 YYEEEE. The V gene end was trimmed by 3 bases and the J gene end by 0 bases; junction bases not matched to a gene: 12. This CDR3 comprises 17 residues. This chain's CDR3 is CASSSSWTGIGSYEQYF. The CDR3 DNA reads TGTGCCAGCAGCTCCTCTTGGACAGGTATTGGCTCCTACGAGCAGTACTTC.

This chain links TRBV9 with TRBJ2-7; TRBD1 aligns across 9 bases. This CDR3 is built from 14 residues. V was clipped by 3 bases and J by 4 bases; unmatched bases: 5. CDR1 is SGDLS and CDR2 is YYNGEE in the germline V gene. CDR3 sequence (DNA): TGTGCCAGCAGCGCGGGGACAGGGACGTACGAGCAGTACTTC. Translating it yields CASSAGTGTYEQYF.

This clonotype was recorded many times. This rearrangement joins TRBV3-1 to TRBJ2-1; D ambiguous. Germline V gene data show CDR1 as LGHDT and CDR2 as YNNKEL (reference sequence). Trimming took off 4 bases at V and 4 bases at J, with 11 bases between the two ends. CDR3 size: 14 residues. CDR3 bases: TGTGCCAGCAGCCCCCCCTCTAGTTACAATGAGCAGTTCTTC. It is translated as CASSPPSSYNEQFF.

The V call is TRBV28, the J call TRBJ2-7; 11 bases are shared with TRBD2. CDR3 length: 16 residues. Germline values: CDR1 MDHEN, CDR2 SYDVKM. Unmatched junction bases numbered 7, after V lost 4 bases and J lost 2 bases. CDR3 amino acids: CASSYPGLAETYEQYF. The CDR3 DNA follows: TGTGCCAGCAGTTACCCGGGACTAGCGGAGACCTACGAGCAGTACTTC.

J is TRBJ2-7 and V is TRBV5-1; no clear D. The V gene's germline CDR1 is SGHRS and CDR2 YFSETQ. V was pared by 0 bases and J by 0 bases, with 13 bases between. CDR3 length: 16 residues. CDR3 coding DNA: TGCGCCAGCAGCTTGGCCGATGGCTGGAGCTCCTACGAGCAGTACTTC. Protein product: CASSLADGWSSYEQYF.

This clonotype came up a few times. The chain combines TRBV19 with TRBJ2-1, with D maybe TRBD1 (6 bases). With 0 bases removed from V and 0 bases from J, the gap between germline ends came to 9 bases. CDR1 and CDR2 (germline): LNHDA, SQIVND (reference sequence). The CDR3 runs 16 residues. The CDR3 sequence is CASSIEAGDSYNEQFF. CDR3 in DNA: TGTGCCAGTAGTATAGAAGCAGGGGACTCCTACAATGAGCAGTTCTTC.

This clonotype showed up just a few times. In nucleotides, the CDR3 is TGTGCCAGCAGCCGGTCGACAGGCAGCTCTGGAAACACCATATATTTT. As protein: CASSRSTGSSGNTIYF. The chain uses TRBV5-5 and TRBJ1-3; possible D gene TRBD1, 6 bases. The CDR3 totals 16 residues. The V gene lost 4 bases and the J gene lost 0 bases, with 14 bases spanning the gap. The germline CDR1 and CDR2 sequences are SGHKS and YYEKEE (reference sequence). Complete variable domain (other parts from reference TRBV5-5 and TRBJ1-3): DAGVTQSPTHLIKTRGQQVTLRCSPISGHKSVSWYQQVLGQGPQFIFQYYEKEERGRGNFPDRFSARQFPNYSSELNVNALLLGDSALYLCASSRSTGSSGNTIYFGEGSWLTVV.

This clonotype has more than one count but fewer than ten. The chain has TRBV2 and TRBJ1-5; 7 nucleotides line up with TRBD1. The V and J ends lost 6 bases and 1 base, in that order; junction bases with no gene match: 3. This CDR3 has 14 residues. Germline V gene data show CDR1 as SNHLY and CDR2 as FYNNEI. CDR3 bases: TGTGCCAGCAGGAGGGACAGAAGCAATCAGCCCCAGCATTTT. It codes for CASRRDRSNQPQHF.

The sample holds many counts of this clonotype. The CDR3 is CASSDVGFKNIQYF. Written as DNA, the CDR3 is TGTGCCAGCAGTGATGTGGGGTTCAAAAACATTCAGTACTTC. The chain recombines TRBV2 with TRBJ2-4; unclear D gene. V was clipped by 3 bases and J by 3 bases, with 9 bases between them. This CDR3 contains 14 residues. Germline V gene sequence: CDR1 SNHLY, CDR2 FYNNEI.

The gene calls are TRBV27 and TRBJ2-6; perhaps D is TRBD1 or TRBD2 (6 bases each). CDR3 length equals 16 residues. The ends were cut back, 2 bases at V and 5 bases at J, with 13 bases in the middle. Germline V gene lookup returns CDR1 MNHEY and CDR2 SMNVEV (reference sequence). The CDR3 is CASSLGGGRRANVLTF. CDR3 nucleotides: TGTGCCAGCAGTTTAGGAGGGGGACGTCGGGCCAACGTCCTGACTTTC.

This CDR3 is CASSVATGQGLNTIYF. The CDR3 region has the DNA TGTGCCAGCAGCGTAGCTACGGGACAGGGGCTGAACACCATATATTTT. The chain joins TRBV9 to TRBJ1-3; 10 bases are a match to TRBD1. This CDR3 is 16 amino acids long. The germline CDR1 and CDR2 sequences are SGDLS and YYNGEE. Losses at the gene ends were 0 bases for V and 7 bases for J; bases not matched to a gene: 7.

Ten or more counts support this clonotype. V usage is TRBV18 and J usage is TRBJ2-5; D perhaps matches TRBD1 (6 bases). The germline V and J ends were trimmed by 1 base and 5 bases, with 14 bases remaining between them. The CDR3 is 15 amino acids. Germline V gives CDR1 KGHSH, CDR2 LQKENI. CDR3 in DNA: TGTGCCAGCTCACCACAGGCAGCGAGGGGGGAGACCCAGTACTTC. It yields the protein CASSPQAARGETQYF. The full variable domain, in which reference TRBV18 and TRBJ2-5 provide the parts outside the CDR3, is NAGVMQNPRHLVRRRGQEARLRCSPMKGHSHVYWYRQLPEEGLKFMVYLQKENIIDESGMPKERFSAEFPKEGPSILRIQQVVRGDSAAYFCASSPQAARGETQYFGPGTRLLVL.

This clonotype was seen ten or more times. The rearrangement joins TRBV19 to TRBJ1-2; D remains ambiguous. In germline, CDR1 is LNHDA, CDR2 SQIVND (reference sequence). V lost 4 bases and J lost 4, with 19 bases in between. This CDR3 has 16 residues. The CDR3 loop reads CASSTAPAYRPYGYTF. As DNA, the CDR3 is TGTGCCAGTAGTACGGCGCCAGCGTACCGACCCTATGGCTACACCTTC.

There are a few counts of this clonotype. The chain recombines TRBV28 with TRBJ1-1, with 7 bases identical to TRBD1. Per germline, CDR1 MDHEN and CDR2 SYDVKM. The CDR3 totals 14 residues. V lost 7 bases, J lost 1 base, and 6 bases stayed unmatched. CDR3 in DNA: TGTGCCAGCATCCATGGACAGGCGAACACTGAAGCTTTCTTT. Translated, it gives CASIHGQANTEAFF.

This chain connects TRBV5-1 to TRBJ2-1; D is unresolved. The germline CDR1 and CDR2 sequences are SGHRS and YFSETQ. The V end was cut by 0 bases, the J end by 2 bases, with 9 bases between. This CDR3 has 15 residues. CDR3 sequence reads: CASSLDGPPYNEQFF. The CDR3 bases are TGCGCCAGCAGCTTGGACGGGCCCCCCTACAATGAGCAGTTCTTC. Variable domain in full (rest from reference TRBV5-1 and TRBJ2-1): KAGVTQTPRYLIKTRGQQVTLSCSPISGHRSVSWYQQTPGQGLQFLFEYFSETQRNKGNFPGRFSGRQFSNSRSEMNVSTLELGDSALYLCASSLDGPPYNEQFFGPGTRLTVL.

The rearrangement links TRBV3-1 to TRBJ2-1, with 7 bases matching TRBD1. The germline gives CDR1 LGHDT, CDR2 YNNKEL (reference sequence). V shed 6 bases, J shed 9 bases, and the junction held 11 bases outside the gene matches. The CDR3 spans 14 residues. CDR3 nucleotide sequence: TGTGCCAGCAGAGACAGGGAACCTACAAGTGAGCAGTTCTTC. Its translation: CASRDREPTSEQFF.

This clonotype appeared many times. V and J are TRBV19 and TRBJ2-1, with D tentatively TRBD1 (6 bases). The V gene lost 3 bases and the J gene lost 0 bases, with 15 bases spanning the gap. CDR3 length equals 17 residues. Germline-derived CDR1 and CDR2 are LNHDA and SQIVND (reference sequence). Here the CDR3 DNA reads TGTGCCAGTAGTATCAGGTACAGGGAATACTCCTACAATGAGCAGTTCTTC. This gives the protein CASSIRYREYSYNEQFF.

The CDR3 is CASSPEQPYNEQFF. The CDR3, as DNA: TGTGCCAGCTCACCGGAACAGCCCTACAATGAGCAGTTCTTC. V gene TRBV18 combines with J gene TRBJ2-1; no definite D call. Trimming pared 3 bases from V and 2 bases from J, leaving 8 bases between. From germline, CDR1 is KGHSH and CDR2 LQKENI. The CDR3 extends over 14 amino acids.

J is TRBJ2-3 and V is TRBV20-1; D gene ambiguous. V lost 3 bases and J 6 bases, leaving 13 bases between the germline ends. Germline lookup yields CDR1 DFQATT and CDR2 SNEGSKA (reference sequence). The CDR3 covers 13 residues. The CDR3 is CSASSGYTDTQYF. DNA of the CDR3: TGCAGTGCTAGCTCCGGGTACACGGATACGCAGTATTTT.

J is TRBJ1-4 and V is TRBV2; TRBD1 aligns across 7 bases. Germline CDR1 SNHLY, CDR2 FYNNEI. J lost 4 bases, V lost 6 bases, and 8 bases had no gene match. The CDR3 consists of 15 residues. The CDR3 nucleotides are TGTGCCAGCAGCGAGGGACAGCTTGATAATGAAAAACTGTTTTTT. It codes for CASSEGQLDNEKLFF.

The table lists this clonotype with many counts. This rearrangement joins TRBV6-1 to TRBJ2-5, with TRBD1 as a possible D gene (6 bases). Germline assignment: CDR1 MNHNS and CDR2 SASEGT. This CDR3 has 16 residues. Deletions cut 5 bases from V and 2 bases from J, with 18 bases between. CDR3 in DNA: TGTGCCAGCAGTTGGGGACACAAGGCCCTTCAAGAGACCCAGTACTTC. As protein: CASSWGHKALQETQYF.

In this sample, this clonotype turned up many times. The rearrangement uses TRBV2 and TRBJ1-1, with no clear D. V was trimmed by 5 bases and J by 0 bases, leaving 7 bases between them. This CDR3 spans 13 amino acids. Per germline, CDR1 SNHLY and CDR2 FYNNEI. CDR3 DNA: TGTGCCAGCAGTATAGCTCTGAACACTGAAGCTTTCTTT. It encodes CASSIALNTEAFF.

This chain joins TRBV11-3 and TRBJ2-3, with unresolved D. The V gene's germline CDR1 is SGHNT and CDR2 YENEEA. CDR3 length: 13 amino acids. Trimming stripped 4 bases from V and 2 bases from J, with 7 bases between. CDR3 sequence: CASSSPHTDTQYF. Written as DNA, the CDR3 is TGTGCCAGCAGCTCCCCGCACACAGATACGCAGTATTTT.